The rows below give T cell receptor beta chains drawn from one sample of a study of regulatory T cells in long-lasting Graves disease. MiXCR, run by TCRdb on the multiplex PCR reads, gives a single entry per CDR3 protein. Of around 480,000 distinct CDR3 sequences listed, roughly 16% were seen once; the top ten hold roughly 25%. The same specimen was also included in a second study, on T cells in Graves' hyperthyroidism and ophthalmopathy.

Sequences were derived from peripheral blood mononuclear cells (PBMCs), sampled at new diagnosis, from a patient treated with antithyroid drugs. All receptors come from a woman aged 35 to 60 with Graves disease. Both conserved end residues are part of each CDR3. D genes are given only for firm matches. Expanded clones get a size class; other rows say once, few or many, or leave the size out.

>-|many|TRBJ1-1|TRBV2
CASSADGNTEAFF
TGTGCCAGCAGTGCGGACGGAAACACTGAAGCTTTCTTT
>-|few|TRBJ2-3|TRBV7-9
CASSLQGDSTDTQYF
TGTGCCAGCAGCTTACAGGGAGATAGCACAGATACGCAGTATTTT
>-|-|TRBJ1-2|TRBV5-4
CASSLAAGGRYGYTF
TGTGCCAGCAGCTTGGCGGCGGGGGGCCGATATGGCTACACCTTC
>TRBD2|few|TRBJ2-1|TRBV20-1
CSARDRSGGASSYNEQFF
TGCAGTGCTAGAGATCGGAGCGGGGGGGCGAGCTCCTACAATGAGCAGTTCTTC
>-|-|TRBJ2-1|TRBV12-3/TRBV12-4
CAGRFSGNEQFF
TGTGCCGGCAGATTCTCTGGGAATGAGCAGTTCTTC
>-|few|TRBJ2-7|TRBV28
CASSFRGQPLYEQYF
TGTGCCAGCAGTTTTCGCGGACAGCCCCTCTACGAGCAGTACTTC
>-|many|TRBJ2-7|TRBV2
CASSAQGGYEQYF
TGTGCCAGCAGTGCCCAGGGAGGTTACGAGCAGTACTTC
>TRBD1|few|TRBJ2-2|TRBV5-8
CASSGQGQTGELFF
TGTGCCAGCAGCGGACAGGGCCAAACCGGGGAGCTGTTTTTT
>TRBD2|-|TRBJ2-2|TRBV20-1
CSASGGLAGGPIGELFF
TGCAGTGCTAGCGGGGGACTAGCGGGGGGGCCAATCGGGGAGCTGTTTTTT
>-|many|TRBJ2-7|TRBV2
CASSTTETYEQYF
TGTGCCAGCAGCACCACGGAAACCTACGAGCAGTACTTC
>-|few|TRBJ1-6|TRBV28
CASSRVVSGNSPLHF
TGTGCCAGCAGCAGGGTAGTATCTGGGAATTCACCCCTCCACTTT
>-|many|TRBJ1-4|TRBV18
CASSTTGLGEKLFF
TGTGCCAGCTCAACTACAGGACTTGGGGAAAAACTGTTTTTT
>-|few|TRBJ1-4|TRBV7-9
CASSPKERDEKLFF
TGTGCCAGCAGCCCCAAGGAGAGGGATGAAAAACTGTTTTTT
>-|-|TRBJ2-2|TRBV7-2
CARKPGGGGELLF
TGTGCCAGAAAACCCGGGGGAGGCGGGGAGCTGCTTTTT
>-|-|TRBJ2-2|TRBV11-2
CASSSPPALGTGELFF
TGCGCCAGCAGCTCCCCGCCTGCTTTGGGCACCGGGGAGCTGTTTTTT
>TRBD1|-|TRBJ1-2|TRBV29-1
CSVDTGATYGYTF
TGCAGCGTTGACACAGGGGCTACCTATGGCTACACCTTC
>-|-|TRBJ2-7|TRBV11-3
CASSNRGGSYEQYF
TGTGCCAGCAGCAATAGGGGGGGCTCCTACGAGCAGTACTTC
>TRBD2|many|TRBJ2-7|TRBV3-1
CASSTSGGGASSYEQYF
TGTGCCAGCAGCACCAGTGGGGGGGGTGCCAGCTCCTACGAGCAGTACTTC
>-|-|TRBJ1-2|TRBV5-1
CASSLAGKKSYGYTF
TGCGCCAGCAGCTTGGCTGGGAAGAAGAGCTATGGCTACACCTTC
>TRBD1|many|TRBJ1-2|TRBV20-1
CSGRQGDHGYTF
TGCAGTGGAAGACAGGGTGATCATGGCTACACCTTC
>-|many|TRBJ1-2|TRBV10-3
CAISEGTDGYTF
TGTGCCATCAGTGAAGGGACGGATGGCTACACCTTC
>-|few|TRBJ2-5|TRBV7-2
CASSLAPGPPHF
TGTGCCAGCAGCTTAGCACCGGGACCGCCTCACTTC
>-|few|TRBJ2-5|TRBV3-1
CASKLVEAQYF
TGTGCCAGCAAATTGGTGGAGGCCCAGTACTTC